Each of the 25 T cell receptor beta chains below was sequenced from the same sample in a study of Ad26.COV2.S vaccination and SARS-CoV-2 variants. The assay was immunoSEQ multiplex PCR, and TCRdb's table has in-frame clones only and misses some. The sample holds some 240,000 clones; around nine tenths are singletons and the top ten take roughly 3%. The sample's treatment: roughly 20 received Ad26.COV2.S at low or high dose, single or two shots; about 5 received placebo; per-sample allocation not given. The samples date from day 63 after the first vaccine or placebo injection. The starting material was peripheral blood, obtained in a trial of Ad26.COV2.S vaccine versus placebo. These receptors came from a person between 18 and 65 years old who received the Ad26.COV2.S COVID-19 vaccine or a placebo.

V usage is TRBV4-3 and J usage is TRBJ1-2; no definite D call. V gave up 2 bases and J gave up 5 bases, with 12 bases separating them. Germline-derived CDR1 and CDR2 are LGHNA and YSLEER. The CDR3 contains 14 residues. This CDR3 reads CASSQSERVYGYTF. The CDR3 nucleotides read TGCGCCAGCAGCCAATCGGAGAGGGTATATGGCTACACCTTC.

The chain employs TRBV6-5 and TRBJ2-7; 8 bases are shared with TRBD1. Germline CDR1 and CDR2: MNHEY and SVGAGI. CDR3 length: 15 amino acids. Trimming took 6 bases from V and 2 from J; bases not matched to a gene: 9. CDR3 sequence: CASRTGQGKTYEQYF. The CDR3 nucleotides read TGTGCCAGCAGGACAGGACAGGGTAAGACCTACGAGCAGTACTTC.

V is TRBV5-5 and J is TRBJ2-7; D remains ambiguous. Germline V gene data show CDR1 as SGHKS and CDR2 as YYEKEE (reference sequence). This CDR3 spans 13 amino acids. V was pared by 0 bases and J by 4 bases, with 8 bases between. The CDR3 sequence: CASSLADLYEQYF. The CDR3 region has the DNA TGTGCCAGCAGCTTGGCGGATCTATACGAGCAGTACTTC.

The chain is built from TRBV9 and TRBJ2-5; 13 positions agree with TRBD2. Germline CDR1 is SGDLS and CDR2 is YYNGEE. V lost 3 bases to trimming and J lost 5 bases; unmatched junction nucleotides: 1. The CDR3 runs 14 residues. The CDR3 reads CASSETSGRETQYF. CDR3 bases: TGTGCCAGCAGCGAGACTAGCGGGAGGGAGACCCAGTACTTC.

The rearrangement links TRBV30 to TRBJ1-2; no reliable D call. The CDR3 totals 13 residues. Trimming removed 0 bases at V and 4 bases at J, with 9 bases between. Germline CDR1 GTSNPN, CDR2 SVGIG (reference sequence). CDR3 sequence: CAWSVMVSYGYTF. The DNA for the CDR3 is TGTGCCTGGAGTGTGATGGTGTCCTATGGCTACACCTTC. The full variable domain, with the rest looked up from reference TRBV30 and TRBJ1-2, is SQTIHQWPATLVQPVGSPLSLECTVEGTSNPNLYWYRQAAGRGLQLLFYSVGIGQISSEVPQNLSASRPQDRQFILSSKKLLLSDSGFYLCAWSVMVSYGYTFGSGTRLTVV.

The chain combines TRBV7-8 with TRBJ2-7, with 7 bases aligning to TRBD2. Germline assignment: CDR1 SGHVS and CDR2 FQNEAQ. The J segment lost 4 bases and the V segment lost 1 base, leaving 4 bases of the junction unmatched. The CDR3 extends over 14 amino acids. In nucleotides, the CDR3 is TGTGCCAGCAGCTTAGACGGGGGGTTATACGAGCAGTACTTC. Protein product: CASSLDGGLYEQYF.

This chain connects TRBV19 to TRBJ2-7; no clear D. Trimming took 5 bases from V and 0 from J, leaving 8 bases between them. The CDR3 runs 13 residues. Germline values: CDR1 LNHDA, CDR2 SQIVND (reference sequence). The chain's CDR3 is CASSSGPSYEQYV. CDR3 sequence (DNA): TGTGCCAGTAGTTCCGGACCCTCCTACGAGCAGTACGTC.

The CDR3 region is CASRKALPTDTQYF. The CDR3 nucleotides read TGCGCCAGCCGAAAAGCTTTGCCCACAGATACGCAGTATTTT. This rearrangement joins TRBV5-1 to TRBJ2-3; D remains unclear. Trimming took off 7 bases at V and 2 bases at J, with 14 bases between the two ends. The germline CDR1 and CDR2 sequences are SGHRS and YFSETQ. CDR3 size: 14 residues.

The J gene is TRBJ1-4, the V gene TRBV18; D gene unclear. The CDR3 runs 14 residues. From germline, CDR1 is KGHSH and CDR2 LQKENI. Trimming stripped 3 bases from V and 0 bases from J, with 5 bases between. The DNA of the CDR3 is TGTGCCAGCTCACCCACGTCAACTAATGAAAAACTGTTTTTT. Translating gives CASSPTSTNEKLFF.

The chain recombines TRBV7-9 with TRBJ2-1, with a weak D call TRBD2 (5 bases). Germline loops: CDR1 SEHNR, CDR2 FQNEAQ (reference sequence). The CDR3 has 16 amino acids. Trimming removed 2 bases from V and 0 bases from J, with 11 bases in between. CDR3 sequence reads: CASSLRTLSSYNEQFF. Written as DNA, the CDR3 is TGTGCCAGCAGCTTAAGGACTCTAAGCTCCTACAATGAGCAGTTCTTC.

The genes are TRBV19 and TRBJ1-4; D unresolved. Per germline, CDR1 LNHDA and CDR2 SQIVND (reference sequence). The CDR3 runs to 12 residues. V was trimmed by 4 bases and J by 5 bases, leaving 5 bases between them. The CDR3 region is CASSNRNEKLFF. For the CDR3, the DNA is TGTGCCAGTAGTAACCGGAATGAAAAACTGTTTTTT. Based on the CDR3 plus reference TRBV19 and TRBJ1-4, the full variable domain is DGGITQSPKYLFRKEGQNVTLSCEQNLNHDAMYWYRQDPGQGLRLIYYSQIVNDFQKGDIAEGYSVSREKKESFPLTVTSAQKNPTAFYLCASSNRNEKLFFGSGTQLSVL.

J is TRBJ2-3 and V is TRBV6-5, with D unclear. CDR3 length: 11 residues. V dropped 11 bases and J dropped 6 bases, with 12 bases sitting between them. CDR1 and CDR2 (germline): MNHEY, SVGAGI. CDR3 DNA sequence: TGTGCCCTCAGCAGGAGCGATACGCAGTATTTT. Translated, it gives CALSRSDTQYF.

The chain recombines TRBV7-3 with TRBJ2-7, with D possibly TRBD1 on 6 matching bases. With 7 bases removed from V and 4 bases from J, the gap between germline ends came to 14 bases. The CDR3 is 13 amino acids. CDR1 and CDR2 from the germline V gene are SGHTA and FQGTGA. CDR3 in amino acids: CASIPTGSYEQYF. The CDR3 DNA follows: TGTGCCAGCATCCCTACAGGGTCTTACGAGCAGTACTTC.

The chain joins TRBV9 to TRBJ1-4, with D possibly matching TRBD1 (5 bases). CDR3 length equals 15 residues. The V gene lost 4 bases and the J gene lost 0 bases, with 10 bases spanning the gap. Germline-derived CDR1 and CDR2 are SGDLS and YYNGEE. DNA of the CDR3: TGTGCCAGCAGCCCCCGACAGACAACTAATGAAAAACTGTTTTTT. Its protein product is CASSPRQTTNEKLFF.

This clone was counted a few times. This chain joins TRBV4-1 and TRBJ1-6; D not certain. Trimming took off 1 base at V and 10 bases at J, with 5 bases between the two ends. The germline V gene has CDR1 MGHRA and CDR2 YSYEKL. The CDR3 runs 12 residues. DNA for the CDR3: TGCGCCAGCAGCCAAGTCGGCTCACCCCTCCACTTT. It translates to CASSQVGSPLHF.

The chain employs TRBV19 and TRBJ2-1; D gene unclear. V was clipped by 5 bases and J by 9 bases, with 14 bases between them. The CDR3 sequence is 13 residues long. Looked up from germline, CDR1 is LNHDA and CDR2 is SQIVND (reference sequence). In DNA, the CDR3 is TGTGCCAGTAGTTCACGACCAGCCAGTGAGCAGTTCTTC. Protein sequence: CASSSRPASEQFF.

The chain combines TRBV21-1 with TRBJ2-2. TRBV21-1 is marked as a pseudogene. The length of the CDR3 is 13 residues. The CDR3 DNA is TGTGCCAGCACGATGGGGACGGCCGGGGAGCTGTTTTTT. Protein product: CASTMGTAGELFF.

This clone was observed a handful of times. This chain uses TRBV30 with TRBJ1-4; D is perhaps TRBD1 (5 bases). The CDR3 loop spans 14 amino acids. V lost 2 bases and J lost 7, with 14 bases in between. The V gene's germline CDR1 is GTSNPN and CDR2 SVGIG (reference sequence). The CDR3 DNA reads as TGTGCCTGGAGTCACCCGGGGGGAAGTGAAAAACTGTTTTTT. Protein product: CAWSHPGGSEKLFF.

V usage is TRBV7-2 and J usage is TRBJ2-7, with no clear D. V lost 1 base to trimming and J lost 0 bases, with 7 bases between them. This CDR3 is 14 amino acids long. Per germline, CDR1 SGHTA and CDR2 FQGNSA. The CDR3 sequence is CASSLVDGSYEQYV. The CDR3 DNA is TGTGCCAGCAGCTTAGTTGACGGCTCCTACGAGCAGTACGTC.

The chain uses TRBV4-1 and TRBJ1-4, with a weak D call TRBD1 (5 bases). This CDR3 contains 16 residues. The germline V gene has CDR1 MGHRA and CDR2 YSYEKL. V was clipped by 3 bases and J by 6 bases, with 17 bases between them. CDR3 coding DNA: TGCGCCAGCAGCCAGGAAAAGGGGCGGACGGATGAAAAACTGTTTTTT. This encodes CASSQEKGRTDEKLFF.

This chain's CDR3 is CASSEGRETQYF. CDR3 nucleotide sequence: TGTGCCAGCAGTGAAGGGCGGGAGACCCAGTACTTC. The rearrangement joins TRBV2 to TRBJ2-5, with no clear D. This CDR3 region has 12 residues. Germline CDR1 reads SNHLY; CDR2 reads FYNNEI. Trimming took 1 base from V and 5 from J, leaving 5 bases between them.

This chain joins TRBV9 and TRBJ1-6; 9 nucleotides agree with TRBD1. After removal of 4 bases from V and 7 bases from J, the junction contained 9 bases not matched to a gene. The CDR3 is made up of 16 amino acids. Germline lookup yields CDR1 SGDLS and CDR2 YYNGEE. The CDR3 reads CASSTQTGTGNSPLHF. CDR3 coding DNA: TGTGCCAGCAGCACACAAACCGGGACAGGGAATTCACCCCTCCACTTT.

The gene calls are TRBV30 and TRBJ2-1; 7 nucleotides match TRBD1. V shed 8 bases and J 3 bases; nucleotides not matched to a gene: 7. This CDR3 region has 13 residues. From germline, CDR1 is GTSNPN and CDR2 SVGIG (reference sequence). This chain's CDR3 is CALGGPIYNEQFF. CDR3 sequence (DNA): TGTGCCCTAGGGGGCCCTATCTACAATGAGCAGTTCTTC.

The chain is built from TRBV6-5 and TRBJ2-1, with 8 bases aligning to TRBD2. The CDR3 covers 15 residues. CDR1 and CDR2 (germline): MNHEY, SVGAGI. The ends lost 8 bases at V and 2 bases at J; junction bases unmatched: 8. CDR3 in DNA: TGTGCCAGCGTTATTAGCGGGACCCCCTACAATGAGCAGTTCTTC. This encodes CASVISGTPYNEQFF.

The J gene is TRBJ2-5, the V gene TRBV25-1; D unresolved. Trimming took 4 bases from V and 7 from J, leaving 10 bases between them. The germline gives CDR1 MGHDK, CDR2 SYGVNS. The CDR3 length is 12 residues. The CDR3 reads CASSVPLGTQYF. Here the CDR3 DNA reads TGTGCCAGCAGTGTTCCCCTAGGGACCCAGTACTTC.